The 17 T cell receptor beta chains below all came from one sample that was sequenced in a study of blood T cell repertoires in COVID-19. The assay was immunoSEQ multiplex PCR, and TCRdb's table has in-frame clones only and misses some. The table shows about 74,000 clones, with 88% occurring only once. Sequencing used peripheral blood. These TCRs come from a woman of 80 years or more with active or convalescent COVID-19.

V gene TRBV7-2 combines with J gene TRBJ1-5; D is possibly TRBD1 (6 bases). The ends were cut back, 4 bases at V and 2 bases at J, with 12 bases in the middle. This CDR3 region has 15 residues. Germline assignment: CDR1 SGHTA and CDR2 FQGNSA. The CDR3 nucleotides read TGTGCCAGCAGCTCCCCGGGGGGGCGCAATCAGCCCCAGCATTTT. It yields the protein CASSSPGGRNQPQHF.

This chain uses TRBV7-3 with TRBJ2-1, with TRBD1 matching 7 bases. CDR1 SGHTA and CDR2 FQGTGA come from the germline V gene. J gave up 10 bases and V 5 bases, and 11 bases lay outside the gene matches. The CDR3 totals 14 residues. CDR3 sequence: CASSPYTGVDEQFF. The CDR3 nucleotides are TGTGCCAGCAGCCCTTATACAGGGGTGGACGAGCAGTTCTTC.

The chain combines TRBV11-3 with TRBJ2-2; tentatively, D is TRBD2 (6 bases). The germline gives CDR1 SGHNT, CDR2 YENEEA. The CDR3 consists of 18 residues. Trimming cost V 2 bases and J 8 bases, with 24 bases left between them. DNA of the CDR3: TGTGCCAGCAGCTTAACGGGGGAGGCAGGAGACCTCATTGGGGAGCTGTTTTTT. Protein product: CASSLTGEAGDLIGELFF.

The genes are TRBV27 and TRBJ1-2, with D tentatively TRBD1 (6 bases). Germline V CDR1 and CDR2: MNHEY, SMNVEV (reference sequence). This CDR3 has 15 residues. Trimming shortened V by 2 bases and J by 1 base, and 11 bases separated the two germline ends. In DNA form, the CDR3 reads TGTGCCAGCAGTTTACGAAGGGGGGGTAACTATGGCTACACCTTC. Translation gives CASSLRRGGNYGYTF.

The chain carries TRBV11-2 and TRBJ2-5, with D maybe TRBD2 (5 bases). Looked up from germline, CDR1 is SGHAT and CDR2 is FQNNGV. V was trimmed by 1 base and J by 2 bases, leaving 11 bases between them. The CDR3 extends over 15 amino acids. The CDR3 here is CASSLGGSRQETQYF. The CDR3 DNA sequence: TGTGCCAGCAGCTTAGGAGGGTCTAGACAAGAGACCCAGTACTTC.

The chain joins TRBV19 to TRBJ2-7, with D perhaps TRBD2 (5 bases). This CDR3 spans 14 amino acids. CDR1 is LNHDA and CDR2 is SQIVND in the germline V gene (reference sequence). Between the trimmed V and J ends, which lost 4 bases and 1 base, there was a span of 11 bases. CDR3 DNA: TGTGCCAGTAGTACCCGCGGACTGTCCTACGAGCAGTACTTC. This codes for CASSTRGLSYEQYF.

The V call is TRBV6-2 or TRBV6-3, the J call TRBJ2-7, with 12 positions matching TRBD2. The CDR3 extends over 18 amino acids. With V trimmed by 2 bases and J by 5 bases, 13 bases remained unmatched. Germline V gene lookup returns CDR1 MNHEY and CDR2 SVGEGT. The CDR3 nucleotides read TGTGCCAGCAGTTACACCCTCTGGACTAGCGGGACGGTCAACGAGCAGTACTTC. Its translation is CASSYTLWTSGTVNEQYF.

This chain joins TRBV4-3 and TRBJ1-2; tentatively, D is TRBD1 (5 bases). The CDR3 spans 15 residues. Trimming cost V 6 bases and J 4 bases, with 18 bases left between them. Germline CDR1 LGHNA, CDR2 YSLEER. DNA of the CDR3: TGCGCCAGCAGAAAGGGACTTACGGACCTCTATGGCTACACCTTC. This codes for CASRKGLTDLYGYTF.

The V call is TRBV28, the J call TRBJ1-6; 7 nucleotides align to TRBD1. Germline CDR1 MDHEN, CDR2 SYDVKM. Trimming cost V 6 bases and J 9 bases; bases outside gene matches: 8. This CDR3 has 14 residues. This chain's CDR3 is CASRAGGLSSPLHF. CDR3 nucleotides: TGTGCCAGCAGGGCAGGGGGGTTAAGTTCACCCCTCCACTTT.

The CDR3 DNA reads TGTGCCAGCAGTGATGCCAGGGTTGGAGAGACCCAGTACTTC. Translation: CASSDARVGETQYF. The rearrangement uses TRBV6-1 and TRBJ2-5; D is possibly TRBD1 (5 bases). The CDR3 totals 14 residues. Germline V gene sequence: CDR1 MNHNS, CDR2 SASEGT. Trimming left V 3 bases short and J 4 bases short, with 12 bases between.

The CDR3 DNA follows: TGTGCCAGCAGTTGGACTAGCATCCCAGATACGCAGTATTTT. Translation gives CASSWTSIPDTQYF. The chain combines TRBV6-2 or TRBV6-3 with TRBJ2-3; 8 nucleotides agree with TRBD2. V gave up 4 bases and J gave up 4 bases; unmatched junction bases: 4. Germline lookup yields CDR1 MNHEY and CDR2 SVGEGT. The CDR3 spans 14 residues.

Here the CDR3 reads CASSQNYGYTF. CDR3 DNA sequence: TGTGCCAGCAGCCAGAACTATGGCTACACCTTC. This chain connects TRBV6-5 to TRBJ1-2; D is ambiguous. In germline, CDR1 is MNHEY, CDR2 SVGAGI. V shed 6 bases and J shed 2 bases, with 4 bases lying between them. The CDR3 totals 11 residues.

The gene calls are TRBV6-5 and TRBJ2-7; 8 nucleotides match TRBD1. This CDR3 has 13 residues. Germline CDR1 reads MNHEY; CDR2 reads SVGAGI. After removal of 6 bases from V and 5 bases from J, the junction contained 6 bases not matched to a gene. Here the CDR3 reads CASRDRVNDEQYF. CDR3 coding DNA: TGTGCCAGCAGGGACAGGGTCAACGACGAGCAGTACTTC.

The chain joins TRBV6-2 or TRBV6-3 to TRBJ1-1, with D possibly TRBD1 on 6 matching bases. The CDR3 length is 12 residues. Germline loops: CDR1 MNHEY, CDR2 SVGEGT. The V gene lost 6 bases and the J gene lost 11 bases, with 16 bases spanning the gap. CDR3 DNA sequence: TGTGCCAGCAGCCGAGGACAGTTTGACGCTTTCTTT. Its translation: CASSRGQFDAFF.

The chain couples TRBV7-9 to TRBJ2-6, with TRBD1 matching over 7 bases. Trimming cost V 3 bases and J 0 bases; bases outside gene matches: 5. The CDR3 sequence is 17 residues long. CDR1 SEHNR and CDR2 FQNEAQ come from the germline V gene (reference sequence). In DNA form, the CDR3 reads TGTGCCAGCAGCTTGGGACAGATGATCTCTGGGGCCAACGTCCTGACTTTC. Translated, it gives CASSLGQMISGANVLTF.

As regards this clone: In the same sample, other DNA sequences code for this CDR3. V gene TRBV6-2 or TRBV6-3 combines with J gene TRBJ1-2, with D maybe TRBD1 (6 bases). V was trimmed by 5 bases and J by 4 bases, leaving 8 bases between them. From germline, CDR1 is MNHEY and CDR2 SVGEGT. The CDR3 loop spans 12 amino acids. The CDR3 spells CASSPDSYGYTF. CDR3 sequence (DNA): TGTGCCAGCAGTCCGGACAGCTATGGCTACACCTTC.

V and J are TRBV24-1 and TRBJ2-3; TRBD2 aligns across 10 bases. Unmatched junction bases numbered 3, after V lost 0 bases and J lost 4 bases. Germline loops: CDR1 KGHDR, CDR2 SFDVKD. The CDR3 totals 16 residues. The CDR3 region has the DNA TGTGCCACCAGTGATTTGTTAGCGGGAGGAGCAGATACGCAGTATTTT. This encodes CATSDLLAGGADTQYF.